These 9 T cell receptor beta chains were sequenced from one sample in a study of blood T cell repertoires in COVID-19. Sequencing was performed with immunoSEQ multiplex PCR; in TCRdb, only in-frame clones are kept and a portion is missing. The sample holds over 150,000 clones; approximately 91% are singletons and the top ten take roughly 5%. Sequences were obtained from peripheral blood. These receptor sequences come from a man between 18 and 35 years old with COVID-19, enrolled during active disease.

This clone was seen once. This rearrangement joins TRBV7-2 to TRBJ2-1, with 8 positions matching TRBD1. The CDR3 is 14 amino acids. In germline, CDR1 is SGHTA, CDR2 FQGNSA. V gave up 5 bases and J gave up 9 bases; unmatched junction bases: 9. CDR3 DNA sequence: TGTGCCAGCAGCCGCGGGACAGGCGGAGGTGAGCAGTTCTTC. Protein: CASSRGTGGGEQFF.

The chain recombines TRBV6-6 with TRBJ2-6; D remains unclear. The germline gives CDR1 MNHNY, CDR2 SVGAGI (reference sequence). CDR3 length: 14 amino acids. The V end was cut by 3 bases, the J end by 0 bases, with 3 bases between. CDR3 nucleotide sequence: TGTGCCAGCAGTTATATCTCTGGGGCCAACGTCCTGACTTTC. It encodes CASSYISGANVLTF.

This clone was seen only once. In DNA form, the CDR3 reads TGTGCCAGCAGCCTCGGGGGGGGCGGGGCCCCTTACGAGCAGTACTTC. This sequence encodes CASSLGGGGAPYEQYF. This chain links TRBV11-3 with TRBJ2-7; 8 nucleotides agree with TRBD2. V was clipped by 5 bases and J by 4 bases; unmatched bases: 13. From germline, CDR1 is SGHNT and CDR2 YENEEA. The CDR3 is 16 amino acids.

A single count supports this clone. This chain joins TRBV15 and TRBJ2-7; D is possibly TRBD2 (5 bases). Looked up from germline, CDR1 is LNHNV and CDR2 is YYDKDF (reference sequence). This CDR3 has 14 amino acids. V lost 6 bases to trimming and J lost 4 bases, with 16 bases between them. The CDR3 loop reads CATSRSERAYEQYF. In DNA, the CDR3 is TGTGCCACCAGTCGGTCAGAGAGGGCATACGAGCAGTACTTC.

The chain has TRBV3-1 (or the pseudogene TRBV3-2) and TRBJ1-2; a weak D match, TRBD1 (5 bases). Looked up from germline, CDR1 is LGHDT and CDR2 is YNNKEL (reference sequence). The CDR3 has 13 residues. V was cut by 5 bases and J by 4 bases, with 11 bases left in between. The CDR3 region is CASSALGLYGYTF. The CDR3 region has the DNA TGTGCCAGCAGCGCGCTGGGGCTCTATGGCTACACCTTC.

The chain combines TRBV5-1 with TRBJ2-7; 10 nucleotides align to TRBD2. CDR3 length: 15 amino acids. Trimming took 0 bases from V and 1 from J; bases not matched to a gene: 1. Germline values: CDR1 SGHRS, CDR2 YFSETQ. The CDR3 nucleotides read TGCGCCAGCAGCTTGGGGACTAGCGGTTCCTACGAGCAGTACTTC. Amino acids: CASSLGTSGSYEQYF.

J is TRBJ2-7 and V is TRBV10-3; TRBD2 is a possible D gene (5 bases). Trimming took 7 bases from V and 5 from J, leaving 9 bases between them. The CDR3 has 11 residues. Germline values: CDR1 ENHRY, CDR2 SYGVKD. The chain's CDR3 is CAITGVHEQYF. CDR3 sequence (DNA): TGTGCCATCACCGGGGTCCACGAGCAGTACTTC.

This clone has a single count. The chain has TRBV5-8 and TRBJ1-5; D might be TRBD1 (6 bases). V shed 1 base and J shed 6 bases, with 20 bases lying between them. Per germline, CDR1 SGHTS and CDR2 YDEGEE. The CDR3 runs to 17 residues. In DNA form, the CDR3 reads TGTGCCAGCAGCTTGTATATCAGGGGTCGACGGGGTCAGCCCCAGCATTTT. Protein: CASSLYIRGRRGQPQHF.

The chain couples TRBV30 to TRBJ2-7, with 11 bases that match TRBD2. The CDR3 is 15 amino acids. Germline CDR1 is GTSNPN and CDR2 is SVGIG (reference sequence). J gave up 1 base and V 0 bases, and 2 bases lay outside the gene matches. Here the CDR3 reads CAWSVLAGVSYEQYF. The CDR3 nucleotides are TGTGCCTGGAGTGTACTAGCGGGAGTTTCCTACGAGCAGTACTTC.